A selection of T cell receptor beta chains follows, all from one sample in a study of cytomegalovirus exposure and HLA in healthy donors. The table came from immunoSEQ multiplex PCR; TCRdb's copy has only in-frame clones and leaves some out. The sample lists more than 90,000 clones, under 80% occurring once. The sequenced sample was PBMCs. The receptors here all came from a woman aged 50 to 60 in good health and CMV-seropositive. Both conserved end residues are part of each CDR3. D genes are given only for firm matches. Expanded clones get a size class; other rows say once, few or many, or leave the size out.

d_call | clone_size | j_call | v_call | cdr3_nt | cdr3_aa
TRBD2 | NA | TRBJ2-7 | TRBV4-3 | TGCGCCAGCAGCCCAGGACTAGCGGGAGCGTCTGTATTTGACGAGCAGTACTTC | CASSPGLAGASVFDEQYF
NA | NA | TRBJ2-4 | TRBV19 | TGTGCCAGTAAAGGGGAAATGGCCAAAAACATTCAGTACTTC | CASKGEMAKNIQYF
NA | NA | TRBJ2-7 | TRBV27 | TGTGCCAGCAGGTCTACGACAGGCCGCTTGACCTACGAGCAGTACTTC | CASRSTTGRLTYEQYF
NA | few | TRBJ1-2 | TRBV20-1 | TGCAGTGCAACACAGGGCTCTGGCTACACCTTC | CSATQGSGYTF
NA | NA | TRBJ2-2 | TRBV19 | TGTGCCAGTAGTATCCGGGAGAGGACCGGGGAGCTGTTTTTT | CASSIRERTGELFF
NA | NA | TRBJ1-5 | TRBV21-1 | TGTGCCAGACAAAGCAATCAGCCCCAGCATTTT | CARQSNQPQHF
NA | NA | TRBJ2-5 | TRBV2 | TGTGCCAGCCGATCGACAGAAAGTAAAGAGACCCAGTACTTC | CASRSTESKETQYF
TRBD1 | NA | TRBJ1-1 | TRBV30 | TGTGCCTGGAACAGGGGAAAGGGCACTGAAGCTTTCTTT | CAWNRGKGTEAFF
NA | NA | TRBJ2-2 | TRBV9 | TGTGCCAGCAGCGTAGCTAACGGGGAGCTGTTTTTT | CASSVANGELFF
TRBD1 | few | TRBJ1-1 | TRBV6-6 | TGTGCCAGCAGAGCGGGACAGGGAGGAGCTTTCTTT | CASRAGQGGAFF
TRBD2 | NA | TRBJ2-7 | TRBV2 | TGTGCCGTTTCCGGGACTAGCTACGACGAGCAGTACTTC | CAVSGTSYDEQYF
NA | NA | TRBJ2-2 | TRBV11-2 | TGTGCCAGCAGGATGGAGGTCGGGGAGCTGTTTTTT | CASRMEVGELFF
NA | few | TRBJ2-1 | TRBV5-1 | TGCGCCAGCAGCAAGGCAGGGGATGAGCAGTTCTTC | CASSKAGDEQFF
NA | NA | TRBJ2-7 | TRBV7-2 | TGTGCCAGCAGCCAGGAAGGAGGGGTTTGGTCCTCCGAGCAGTACTTC | CASSQEGGVWSSEQYF
TRBD1 | NA | TRBJ2-5 | TRBV7-9 | TGTGCCAGCAGCTTGGACAGGGTCCAAGAGACCCAGTACTTC | CASSLDRVQETQYF
NA | once | TRBJ2-5 | TRBV2 | TGTGCCAGCTTGGGCAGCCAAGAGACCCAGTACTTC | CASLGSQETQYF
NA | once | TRBJ1-4 | TRBV5-1 | TGCGCCAGCAGCTTGGGCCCGGCCAGGGGCTCAACTAATGAAAAACTGTTTTTT | CASSLGPARGSTNEKLFF
NA | once | TRBJ2-2 | TRBV7-2 | TGTGCCAGCAGCAGAAAGCAGGGAACCACCGGGGAGCTGTTTTTT | CASSRKQGTTGELFF
TRBD1 | NA | TRBJ2-7 | TRBV7-9 | TGTGCCAGCAGCCAGCCGGACAGGGAGGCCTACGAGCAGTACTTC | CASSQPDREAYEQYF
NA | NA | TRBJ2-1 | TRBV5-4 | TGTGCCAGCAGCTTCGCGATCGGGGAGCAGTTCTTC | CASSFAIGEQFF
NA | NA | TRBJ2-1 | TRBV30 | TGTGCCTGGACAGACGGGATTGGCTCCTACAATGAGCAGTTCTTC | CAWTDGIGSYNEQFF